This is a list of T cell receptor beta chains from one sample in a study of CD8 T cells in Susac syndrome. TCRdb ran MiXCR on the immunoSEQ multiplex PCR reads and lists one entry per CDR3 protein. The sample consists of more than 150,000 distinct CDR3 sequences, 95% to 96% of them appearing once. Input material: CD8+ T cells from PBMCs. The source of these receptors is a human donor with multiple sclerosis. CDR3s include the opening cysteine and the closing phenylalanine or tryptophan. A D gene is named only where the DNA matches it firmly. Expanded clones get a size class; other rows say once, few or many, or leave the size out.

v_call: TRBV20-1; cdr3_length: 14; clone_size: -; j_call: TRBJ2-1; d_call: -; cdr3_aa: CSARDRTGWDEQFF; cdr3_nt: TGCAGTGCTAGAGATAGGACGGGCTGGGATGAGCAGTTCTTC
v_call: TRBV30; cdr3_length: 13; clone_size: -; j_call: TRBJ2-1; d_call: -; cdr3_aa: CAWNMATYNEQFF; cdr3_nt: TGTGCCTGGAATATGGCGACCTACAATGAGCAGTTCTTC
v_call: TRBV29-1; cdr3_length: 14; clone_size: -; j_call: TRBJ2-1; d_call: -; cdr3_aa: CSVLGSGYYNEQFF; cdr3_nt: TGCAGCGTTTTAGGGAGTGGGTACTACAATGAGCAGTTCTTC
v_call: TRBV20-1; cdr3_length: 13; clone_size: -; j_call: TRBJ2-2; d_call: -; cdr3_aa: CSARDRGVRELFF; cdr3_nt: TGCAGTGCTAGAGATCGAGGGGTCAGGGAGCTGTTTTTT
v_call: TRBV29-1; cdr3_length: 14; clone_size: -; j_call: TRBJ2-1; d_call: -; cdr3_aa: CSVDHGASSNEQFF; cdr3_nt: TGCAGCGTTGACCATGGGGCTAGCAGCAATGAGCAGTTCTTC
v_call: TRBV15; cdr3_length: 12; clone_size: -; j_call: TRBJ2-3; d_call: -; cdr3_aa: CATSLVADTQYF; cdr3_nt: TGTGCCACCAGCCTAGTGGCAGATACGCAGTATTTT
v_call: TRBV20-1; cdr3_length: 12; clone_size: -; j_call: TRBJ1-5; d_call: -; cdr3_aa: CSARSSNQPQHF; cdr3_nt: TGCAGTGCCCGGAGTAGCAATCAGCCCCAGCATTTT
v_call: TRBV20-1; cdr3_length: 13; clone_size: -; j_call: TRBJ2-4; d_call: -; cdr3_aa: CSAILTGGDIQYF; cdr3_nt: TGCAGTGCTATCCTCACGGGCGGGGACATTCAGTACTTC
v_call: TRBV7-9; cdr3_length: 14; clone_size: -; j_call: TRBJ2-2; d_call: -; cdr3_aa: CASSLEGYPGELFF; cdr3_nt: TGTGCCAGCAGCTTAGAAGGTTACCCCGGGGAGCTGTTTTTT
v_call: TRBV2; cdr3_length: 14; clone_size: -; j_call: TRBJ1-5; d_call: -; cdr3_aa: CASRDNSLNQPQHF; cdr3_nt: TGTGCCAGCAGGGACAACAGTCTCAATCAGCCCCAGCATTTT
v_call: TRBV27; cdr3_length: 13; clone_size: -; j_call: TRBJ1-4; d_call: -; cdr3_aa: CASSLRLGEKLFF; cdr3_nt: TGTGCCAGCAGTTTAAGGCTAGGGGAAAAACTGTTTTTT
v_call: TRBV9; cdr3_length: 14; clone_size: -; j_call: TRBJ2-7; d_call: -; cdr3_aa: CASSVEEDSYEQYF; cdr3_nt: TGTGCCAGCAGCGTAGAGGAGGATTCCTACGAGCAGTACTTC
v_call: TRBV29-1; cdr3_length: 14; clone_size: -; j_call: TRBJ2-2; d_call: -; cdr3_aa: CSVEEGMNTGELFF; cdr3_nt: TGCAGCGTTGAAGAAGGGATGAACACCGGGGAGCTGTTTTTT
v_call: TRBV9; cdr3_length: 16; clone_size: -; j_call: TRBJ2-5; d_call: -; cdr3_aa: CASSVDPRPYQETQYF; cdr3_nt: TGTGCCAGCAGCGTGGATCCTCGGCCTTATCAAGAGACCCAGTACTTC
v_call: TRBV7-9; cdr3_length: 15; clone_size: -; j_call: TRBJ2-1; d_call: TRBD2; cdr3_aa: CASSPSGGEYNEQFF; cdr3_nt: TGTGCCAGCAGCCCAAGCGGGGGGGAATACAATGAGCAGTTCTTC
v_call: TRBV9; cdr3_length: 12; clone_size: -; j_call: TRBJ1-6; d_call: -; cdr3_aa: CASSGYNSPLHF; cdr3_nt: TGTGCCAGCTCAGGGTATAATTCACCCCTCCACTTT
v_call: TRBV10-3; cdr3_length: 11; clone_size: -; j_call: TRBJ1-2; d_call: -; cdr3_aa: CAIKAPDGYTF; cdr3_nt: TGTGCCATCAAAGCTCCCGATGGCTACACCTTC
v_call: TRBV25-1; cdr3_length: 16; clone_size: -; j_call: TRBJ2-3; d_call: TRBD2; cdr3_aa: CASSEWVSGGADTQYF; cdr3_nt: TGTGCCAGCAGTGAATGGGTTAGCGGGGGCGCAGATACGCAGTATTTT
v_call: TRBV12-3/TRBV12-4; cdr3_length: 11; clone_size: -; j_call: TRBJ2-1; d_call: -; cdr3_aa: CASSPDNEQFF; cdr3_nt: TGTGCCAGCAGTCCCGACAATGAGCAGTTCTTC
v_call: TRBV4-1; cdr3_length: 15; clone_size: -; j_call: TRBJ1-6; d_call: -; cdr3_aa: CASSGESSYNSPLHF; cdr3_nt: TGCGCCAGCAGCGGAGAGAGCTCCTATAATTCACCCCTCCACTTT
v_call: TRBV20-1; cdr3_length: 12; clone_size: -; j_call: TRBJ2-7; d_call: -; cdr3_aa: CSARVEFYEQYF; cdr3_nt: TGCAGTGCTAGAGTGGAGTTCTACGAGCAGTACTTC
v_call: TRBV3-1; cdr3_length: 13; clone_size: once; j_call: TRBJ1-1; d_call: -; cdr3_aa: CASSQYTDTEAFF; cdr3_nt: TGTGCCAGCAGCCAATACACAGACACTGAAGCTTTCTTT
v_call: TRBV29-1; cdr3_length: 14; clone_size: -; j_call: TRBJ2-1; d_call: -; cdr3_aa: CSVVLGSSYNEQFF; cdr3_nt: TGCAGCGTTGTGTTGGGTAGCTCCTACAATGAGCAGTTCTTC
v_call: TRBV29-1; cdr3_length: 12; clone_size: -; j_call: TRBJ1-1; d_call: -; cdr3_aa: CSVPRGNTEAFF; cdr3_nt: TGCAGCGTCCCGAGGGGGAACACTGAAGCTTTCTTT
v_call: TRBV9; cdr3_length: 15; clone_size: -; j_call: TRBJ1-2; d_call: -; cdr3_aa: CASSATGPRGYGYTF; cdr3_nt: TGTGCCAGCAGCGCCACAGGGCCTCGGGGGTATGGCTACACCTTC
v_call: TRBV2; cdr3_length: 11; clone_size: few; j_call: TRBJ2-3; d_call: -; cdr3_aa: CASRGSDTQYF; cdr3_nt: TGTGCCAGCAGGGGTTCAGATACGCAGTATTTT
v_call: TRBV7-6; cdr3_length: 16; clone_size: -; j_call: TRBJ2-2; d_call: -; cdr3_aa: CASSLAASTNTGELFF; cdr3_nt: TGTGCCAGCAGCTTAGCGGCCAGCACGAACACCGGGGAGCTGTTTTTT
v_call: TRBV14; cdr3_length: 12; clone_size: -; j_call: TRBJ2-1; d_call: -; cdr3_aa: CASSQGQPQQFF; cdr3_nt: TGTGCCAGCAGCCAAGGTCAACCCCAGCAGTTCTTC